Listed below are T cell receptor beta chains from one sample, sequenced in a study of T-cell reconstitution after alpha-beta-depleted transplantation in children. TCRdb itself ran the PCR reads through MiXCR, one entry per CDR3 protein. The sample includes about 500,000 distinct CDR3 sequences, approximately 29% of them seen just once. Sequencing was performed on PBMCs from the stem cell graft donor, taken from the stem cell graft. These TCRs come from a human donor who donated a stem cell graft to a child with aplastic anemia. CDR3s include the opening cysteine and the closing phenylalanine or tryptophan. A D gene is named only where the DNA matches it firmly. The listing skips clone size in some rows; elsewhere it reads once, few, many or a size class.

d_call j_call v_call clone_size cdr3_nt cdr3_aa
NA TRBJ2-7 TRBV4-3 NA TGCGCCAGCAGCCCGGACGCCACCTACGAGCAGTACTTC CASSPDATYEQYF
NA TRBJ2-2 TRBV24-1 NA TGTGCCACCAGTGATCCCTCGGCCCGGACCGGGGGGCTGTTTTTT CATSDPSARTGGLFF
TRBD1 TRBJ2-1 TRBV7-2 few TGTGCCAGCAGCTCCTCTCTCAGGACAGGCTCCTACAATGAGCAGTTCTTC CASSSSLRTGSYNEQFF
TRBD2 TRBJ2-5 TRBV7-2 NA TGTGCCAGCAGCTTAGCGGGTAGCGGGAGGGTAGAGACCCAGTACTTC CASSLAGSGRVETQYF
NA TRBJ2-1 TRBV12-3/TRBV12-4 NA TGTGCCAGCACCTATCCGGGACGTATAACCTACAATGAGCAGTTCTTC CASTYPGRITYNEQFF
NA TRBJ2-3 TRBV7-2 NA TGTGCCAGCAGCCCCTTGACTAGCACAGATACGCAGTATTTT CASSPLTSTDTQYF
TRBD2 TRBJ2-3 TRBV7-2 few TGTGCCAGCAGCCCGGGATCGGCGGGAGATAGTGCGCAGTATTTT CASSPGSAGDSAQYF
NA TRBJ2-7 TRBV12-3/TRBV12-4 NA TGTGCCAGCAGTCCCCCGGGGGGCGGCGGGAACCCAAGCTCCTACGAGCAGTACTTC CASSPPGGGGNPSSYEQYF
NA TRBJ1-2 TRBV6-1 NA TGTGCCAGCAGCTGGGGAACCTATGGCTACACCTTC CASSWGTYGYTF
NA TRBJ2-1 TRBV14 few TGTGCCAGCAGCCAAGATTGGGGTTCTCCTTACAATGAGCAGTTCTTC CASSQDWGSPYNEQFF
NA TRBJ2-5 TRBV24-1 NA TGTGCCACCAGTGGGAGAGGAGGGCTCCAAGAGACCCAGTACTTC CATSGRGGLQETQYF
TRBD2 TRBJ2-1 TRBV5-6 NA TGTGCCAGCAGCCCACCTAGCGGCTCCTACAATGAGCAGTTCTTC CASSPPSGSYNEQFF
TRBD1 TRBJ1-2 TRBV30 NA TGTGCCTGGGCCCCAGGGGGCGGTGGCTACACCTTC CAWAPGGGGYTF
NA TRBJ1-5 TRBV13 NA TGTGCCAGCAGCTTAGTTGCTTCAGGGGCGCCGGGGCCCCAGCATTTT CASSLVASGAPGPQHF
NA TRBJ2-3 TRBV27 few TGTGCCAGCAGCCTACTCGGCGCCACAGATACGCAGTATTTT CASSLLGATDTQYF
NA TRBJ2-2 TRBV7-7 few TGTGCCAGCAGCTTAACGGCCGGGGAGCTGTTTTTT CASSLTAGELFF
TRBD2 TRBJ2-1 TRBV5-1 few TGCGCCAGCAGCCCGCGGGAGTACTCCTACAATGAGCAGTTCTTC CASSPREYSYNEQFF
NA TRBJ2-2 TRBV3-1 few TGTGCCAGCAGCCAAGTGGCGGGGCACGACACCGGGGAGCTGTTTTTT CASSQVAGHDTGELFF
TRBD1 TRBJ2-4 TRBV29-1 few TGCAGCGTTGGGACAGGGGGACTAGCCAAAAACATTCAGTACTTC CSVGTGGLAKNIQYF
TRBD1 TRBJ2-1 TRBV27 NA TGTGCCAGCAGGGGACAGGCCAGAAACAATGAGCAGTTCTTC CASRGQARNNEQFF